A selection of T cell receptor beta chains follows, all from one sample in a study of blood T cell repertoires in COVID-19. Libraries were prepared by immunoSEQ multiplex PCR; TCRdb keeps only in-frame clonotypes and omits some of them. The sample consists of 200,000 to 250,000 clones, around four fifths of them appearing once. Sample: peripheral blood. These receptors came from a woman aged 40 to 50 with active or convalescent COVID-19. Each CDR3 is given with its conserved first and last residue. A D gene is named only where the DNA matches it firmly. Not all rows give a size; the values are once, few, many and, for expanded clones, a class.

NA | TRBJ2-2 | TRBV18 | NA | CASSPPTGLKPNTGELFF | TGTGCCAGCTCACCACCGACAGGTCTAAAGCCGAACACCGGGGAGCTGTTTTTT
NA | TRBJ1-4 | TRBV5-1 | NA | CASRRIRDDEKLFF | TGCGCCAGCAGGAGGATCAGAGACGATGAAAAACTGTTTTTT
NA | TRBJ1-6 | TRBV13 | few | CASSLGKGRGSPLHF | TGTGCCAGCAGCTTAGGGAAGGGGCGAGGTTCACCCCTCCACTTT
NA | TRBJ1-3 | TRBV6-5 | NA | CASTRAPGNTIYF | TGTGCCAGCACCAGGGCGCCTGGAAACACCATATATTTT
NA | TRBJ1-2 | TRBV28 | NA | CASRMGDWTYGYTF | TGTGCCAGCAGGATGGGGGACTGGACCTATGGCTACACCTTC
NA | TRBJ1-2 | TRBV5-1 | NA | CASSSGQNYGYTF | TGCGCCAGCAGCTCCGGACAGAACTATGGCTACACCTTC
TRBD1 | TRBJ1-5 | TRBV5-1 | NA | CASSEGQGGNQPQHF | TGCGCCAGCAGCGAGGGACAGGGTGGCAATCAGCCCCAGCATTTT
NA | TRBJ2-2 | TRBV19 | many | CASSISGYSTGELFF | TGTGCCAGTAGTATCTCCGGGTATAGCACCGGGGAGCTGTTTTTT
NA | TRBJ1-6 | TRBV5-1 | once | CASSLEEVDSPLHF | TGCGCCAGCAGCTTGGAGGAGGTTGATTCACCCCTCCACTTT
NA | TRBJ1-2 | TRBV19 | NA | CASSMEGGTF | TGTGCCAGTAGTATGGAGGGCGGCACCTTC
NA | TRBJ1-1 | TRBV6-5 | NA | CASSVGNTEAFF | TGTGCCAGCAGCGTCGGGAACACTGAAGCTTTCTTT
TRBD1 | TRBJ1-2 | TRBV19 | few | CASTLDRADGYTF | TGTGCCAGTACCCTGGACAGGGCCGATGGCTACACCTTC
TRBD1 | TRBJ2-5 | TRBV5-6 | NA | CASSSGTGLAQETQYF | TGTGCCAGCAGCTCCGGGACAGGGTTGGCACAAGAGACCCAGTACTTC
TRBD1 | TRBJ1-4 | TRBV6-6 | NA | CASSYTDRANEKLFF | TGTGCCAGCAGTTATACGGACAGGGCTAATGAAAAACTGTTTTTT
TRBD1 | TRBJ2-5 | TRBV6-1 | NA | CASSVRRTGELGETQYF | TGTGCCAGCAGTGTGAGGAGGACAGGGGAATTAGGGGAGACCCAGTACTTC
TRBD1 | TRBJ1-1 | TRBV28 | NA | CASRQGAGNTEAFF | TGTGCCAGCAGGCAGGGGGCCGGGAACACTGAAGCTTTCTTT
TRBD1 | TRBJ2-5 | TRBV5-1 | once | CASSQQGSVEETQYF | TGCGCCAGCAGCCAACAGGGGTCCGTCGAGGAGACCCAGTACTTC
NA | TRBJ1-2 | TRBV6-5 | NA | CASRLTGAHGYTF | TGTGCCAGCAGACTGACGGGAGCGCATGGCTACACCTTC
TRBD1 | TRBJ1-6 | TRBV9 | NA | CASSVDRVRSPLHF | TGTGCCAGCAGCGTGGACAGGGTACGATCACCCCTCCACTTT
NA | TRBJ1-1 | TRBV4-1 | NA | CASSQAGTMARGEAFF | TGCGCCAGCAGCCAGGCCGGGACAATGGCACGGGGTGAAGCTTTCTTT
NA | TRBJ2-3 | TRBV18 | NA | CASSPTVVGGDTQYF | TGTGCCAGCTCACCGACAGTAGTAGGTGGAGATACGCAGTATTTT
TRBD1 | TRBJ1-2 | TRBV15 | NA | CATRPGGNYGYTF | TGTGCCACCAGGCCAGGGGGGAACTATGGCTACACCTTC
NA | TRBJ2-1 | TRBV29-1 | NA | CSVDKGGGNEQFF | TGCAGCGTTGATAAGGGAGGGGGCAATGAGCAGTTCTTC
NA | TRBJ1-1 | TRBV10-3 | NA | CAAQGVDTEAFF | TGTGCCGCCCAGGGTGTGGACACTGAAGCTTTCTTT
TRBD2 | TRBJ2-1 | TRBV24-1 | NA | CATSERPGLAGRSYNEQFF | TGTGCCACCAGTGAACGACCGGGACTAGCGGGCCGGTCCTACAATGAGCAGTTCTTC
NA | TRBJ2-4 | TRBV11-2 | NA | CASSLADRRIQYF | TGTGCCAGCAGCTTAGCCGACAGAAGGATTCAGTACTTC
NA | TRBJ1-1 | TRBV6-1 | NA | CASSERRDLKAFF | TGTGCCAGCAGTGAGAGGCGGGACCTCAAGGCTTTCTTT
TRBD1 | TRBJ1-2 | TRBV25-1 | once | CASSGVDRRVVGYTF | TGTGCCAGCAGTGGCGTGGACAGGAGGGTGGTTGGCTACACCTTC
TRBD1 | TRBJ1-4 | TRBV29-1 | NA | CSGRWGTGVEKLFF | TGCAGCGGCAGATGGGGGACAGGGGTTGAAAAACTGTTTTTT
NA | TRBJ1-1 | TRBV25-1 | few | CASRKSVNTEAFF | TGTGCCAGCAGGAAATCAGTGAACACTGAAGCTTTCTTT
TRBD2 | TRBJ2-3 | TRBV18 | NA | CASSPKSLAGGLASTDTQYF | TGTGCCAGCTCACCAAAGTCACTAGCGGGGGGGCTCGCTAGCACAGATACGCAGTATTTT
TRBD1 | TRBJ1-4 | TRBV11-2 | NA | CASSPGTGGEKLFF | TGTGCCAGCAGCCCCGGGACAGGGGGCGAAAAACTGTTTTTT
TRBD2 | TRBJ2-1 | TRBV9 | NA | CASSVQGAGGREQFF | TGTGCCAGCAGCGTACAGGGAGCGGGGGGCCGGGAGCAGTTCTTC
TRBD1 | TRBJ1-5 | TRBV4-1 | NA | CASSQGTGNYQPQHF | TGCGCCAGCAGCCAAGGGACAGGGAATTATCAGCCCCAGCATTTT
NA | TRBJ1-2 | TRBV10-1 | NA | CASSESGAYGYTF | TGCGCCAGCAGTGAGTCGGGGGCATACGGCTACACCTTC
NA | TRBJ1-5 | TRBV5-5 | NA | CASSWVGGDQPQHF | TGTGCCAGCAGCTGGGTCGGGGGGGACCAGCCCCAGCATTTT
TRBD1 | TRBJ1-1 | TRBV10-3 | NA | CATAGQMFSTEAFF | TGTGCCACGGCGGGACAGATGTTTAGCACTGAAGCTTTCTTT
NA | TRBJ2-1 | TRBV9 | once | CASSVDSGTGHNEQFF | TGTGCCAGCAGCGTAGATTCCGGGACTGGGCACAATGAGCAGTTCTTC
NA | TRBJ2-3 | TRBV19 | few | CASSRGLTASTDTQYF | TGTGCCAGTAGCCGGGGACTCACCGCCTCGACAGATACGCAGTATTTT
NA | TRBJ1-5 | TRBV28 | NA | CASSLVGRYNQPQHF | TGTGCCAGCAGTTTAGTGGGCAGGTACAATCAGCCCCAGCATTTT
TRBD2 | TRBJ2-5 | TRBV4-1 | NA | CASSLVGGAWETQYF | TGCGCCAGCAGCCTTGTCGGGGGGGCGTGGGAGACCCAGTACTTC
NA | TRBJ1-5 | TRBV15 | NA | CATSPIIALNQPQHF | TGTGCCACCAGTCCGATTATAGCTCTCAATCAGCCCCAGCATTTT
TRBD2 | TRBJ2-1 | TRBV9 | NA | CASSVGGGTHNEQFF | TGTGCCAGCAGCGTTGGCGGGGGGACCCACAATGAGCAGTTCTTC
NA | TRBJ2-7 | TRBV30 | many | CAWTFPTATYEQYF | TGTGCCTGGACCTTTCCGACAGCCACCTACGAGCAGTACTTC
TRBD1 | TRBJ1-6 | TRBV3-1/TRBV3-2 | NA | CASSHGQGNSPLHF | TGTGCCAGCAGCCACGGACAGGGGAATTCACCCCTCCACTTT
NA | TRBJ1-5 | TRBV6-1 | NA | CASRDPNQPQHF | TGTGCCAGCCGTGACCCAAATCAGCCCCAGCATTTT
NA | TRBJ1-1 | TRBV19 | once | CASSMRGARTEAFF | TGTGCCAGTAGTATGCGGGGGGCGCGGACTGAAGCTTTCTTT
NA | TRBJ1-1 | TRBV10-2 | NA | CASRALVNTEAFF | TGCGCCAGCAGGGCTTTGGTGAACACTGAAGCTTTCTTT
NA | TRBJ2-7 | TRBV30 | NA | CAWHISGGGGQYF | TGTGCCTGGCATATATCCGGGGGCGGGGGGCAGTACTTC
TRBD1 | TRBJ1-2 | TRBV7-9 | NA | CASSKGQDYGYTF | TGTGCCAGCAGCAAGGGACAGGACTATGGCTACACCTTC
TRBD1 | TRBJ1-2 | TRBV7-9 | NA | CASSLAHRGHNYGYTF | TGTGCCAGCAGCTTAGCCCACAGGGGGCATAACTATGGCTACACCTTC
NA | TRBJ2-2 | TRBV11-1 | few | CASSRLSGNTGELFF | TGTGCCAGCAGCCGCCTCAGTGGGAACACCGGGGAGCTGTTTTTT
NA | TRBJ1-1 | TRBV5-1 | NA | CASSLAGMNTEAFF | TGCGCCAGCAGCTTAGCCGGGATGAACACTGAAGCTTTCTTT
TRBD1 | TRBJ1-5 | TRBV19 | NA | CASSIDRDTSQHF | TGTGCCAGTAGTATCGACAGGGACACCTCCCAGCATTTT
TRBD1 | TRBJ2-3 | TRBV19 | once | CASQPTGEWGDTDTQYF | TGTGCCAGTCAACCAACAGGGGAGTGGGGTGACACAGATACGCAGTATTTT
NA | TRBJ1-1 | TRBV19 | NA | CASSPFSVSEAFF | TGTGCCAGTAGTCCCTTTAGTGTATCTGAAGCTTTCTTT
NA | TRBJ1-1 | TRBV11-1 | many | CASSLLTGTNTEAFF | TGTGCCAGCAGCTTACTTACCGGGACTAACACTGAAGCTTTCTTT
NA | TRBJ1-2 | TRBV10-3 | NA | CAISTGTRVPGYTF | TGTGCCATCAGTACCGGGACTAGGGTCCCTGGCTACACCTTC
NA | TRBJ1-5 | TRBV6-5 | NA | CAGHSGVGQPQHF | TGTGCCGGCCATTCAGGGGTAGGTCAGCCCCAGCATTTT